Below are 24 T cell receptor beta chains sequenced from a single sample in a study of T cell responses to AZD1222 COVID-19 vaccine (dated by TCRdb to about 2021). Libraries came from the immunoSEQ multiplex PCR assay. Imported from immuneACCESS, the table was reduced by TCRdb to in-frame sequences with V and J called. These copies leave out some clones; in studies compared against another copy, an unresolved V gene accounts for under half, and the cause of the remainder is not known. The sample table shows more than 150,000 clones, and around 90% are seen once. About 6% of the sample belongs to the ten largest clones. The sample's time point label, decoded: baseline before first vaccination. The sequencing used peripheral blood, collected on day 0 of AZD1222 vaccination. These TCRs come from an adult in good health.

The chain joins TRBV19 to TRBJ2-6; D call uncertain. This CDR3 is built from 16 residues. Trimming left V 2 bases short and J 5 bases short, with 13 bases between. Germline V CDR1 and CDR2: LNHDA, SQIVND (reference sequence). The CDR3 sequence: CASSITWSIRANVLTF. In DNA form, the CDR3 reads TGTGCCAGTAGTATAACCTGGTCGATAAGGGCCAACGTCCTGACTTTC.

CDR3 DNA sequence: TGTGCCAGCAGCAAGGACAGGGGCAGTTTAAGGCACACTGAAGCTTTCTTT. The encoded protein is CASSKDRGSLRHTEAFF. The chain links TRBV3-1 (or the pseudogene TRBV3-2) to TRBJ1-1; 9 bases align to TRBD1. The CDR3 contains 17 residues. Germline V gene data show CDR1 as LGHDT and CDR2 as YNNKEL (reference sequence). V was pared by 5 bases and J by 3 bases, with 13 bases of the junction left unmatched.

The chain carries TRBV2 and TRBJ1-6; TRBD1 might be the D (5 bases). The CDR3 contains 16 residues. The germline V gene encodes CDR1 SNHLY and CDR2 FYNNEI. V was cut by 6 bases and J by 9 bases, with 21 bases left in between. The CDR3 DNA follows: TGTGCCAGCAGGTCCCCAGGGCTCATGGGAATTTCACCCCTCCACTTT. This sequence encodes CASRSPGLMGISPLHF.

The rearrangement uses TRBV19 and TRBJ2-3; TRBD2 aligns across 13 bases. CDR1 LNHDA and CDR2 SQIVND come from the germline V gene (reference sequence). This CDR3 is 15 amino acids long. The V and J ends lost 7 bases and 6 bases, in that order; junction bases with no gene match: 7. The CDR3 DNA is TGTGCCAGTATCGGACGGACTAGCGGGAGTGATACGCAGTATTTT. This sequence encodes CASIGRTSGSDTQYF.

This clone has only one observation. The V and J genes are TRBV2 and TRBJ2-7; the D is unclear. The CDR3 covers 17 residues. CDR1 is SNHLY, CDR2 FYNNEI, per germline. V lost 0 bases to trimming and J lost 2 bases, with 17 bases between them. This chain's CDR3 is CASSEALRAVNPYEQYF. As DNA, the CDR3 is TGTGCCAGCAGTGAAGCGCTTCGGGCCGTGAATCCCTACGAGCAGTACTTC.

This chain uses TRBV18 with TRBJ1-2, with 11 nucleotides matching TRBD1. The CDR3 sequence is 13 residues long. Trimming cost V 5 bases and J 5 bases; bases outside gene matches: 1. In germline, CDR1 is KGHSH, CDR2 LQKENI. The CDR3 spells CASSGQGAYGYTF. In DNA, the CDR3 is TGTGCCAGCTCAGGACAGGGGGCTTATGGCTACACCTTC.

The V and J genes are TRBV28 and TRBJ1-5, with TRBD1 identical over 10 bases. Germline V lookup: CDR1 MDHEN, CDR2 SYDVKM. After removal of 4 bases from V and 5 bases from J, the junction contained 2 bases not matched to a gene. The CDR3 length is 14 residues. CDR3 region: CASSSGQGHQPQHF. CDR3 coding DNA: TGTGCCAGCAGTTCGGGACAGGGGCATCAGCCCCAGCATTTT.

The DNA of the CDR3 is TGTGCCAGCAGCCAGGGGACAGGGACGGGCACAGATACGCAGTATTTT. Protein sequence: CASSQGTGTGTDTQYF. The chain has TRBV7-8 and TRBJ2-3; 9 bases map to TRBD1. Germline values: CDR1 SGHVS, CDR2 FQNEAQ. This CDR3 comprises 16 residues. Trimming cost V 5 bases and J 1 base; bases outside gene matches: 7.

The genes are TRBV6-5 and TRBJ1-3; D not certain. The V end was cut by 5 bases, the J end by 2 bases, with 4 bases between. The CDR3 covers 12 residues. Germline lookup yields CDR1 MNHEY and CDR2 SVGAGI. In DNA form, the CDR3 reads TGTGCCAGCAGTAACCCTGGAAACACCATATATTTT. Its translation: CASSNPGNTIYF.

J is TRBJ2-5 and V is TRBV6-5; D perhaps matches TRBD1 (6 bases). The germline gives CDR1 MNHEY, CDR2 SVGAGI. The CDR3 covers 15 residues. V was clipped by 5 bases and J by 5 bases, with 18 bases between them. The CDR3 here is CASSRDNRVAETQYF. The CDR3 DNA is TGTGCCAGCAGTCGGGATAACAGGGTCGCGGAGACCCAGTACTTC.

This chain links TRBV6-5 with TRBJ1-6; D uncertain. V shed 4 bases and J shed 0 bases, with 10 bases lying between them. From germline, CDR1 is MNHEY and CDR2 SVGAGI. The CDR3 is 16 amino acids. As DNA, the CDR3 is TGTGCCAGCAGTTCGGACTGGAACTCCTATAATTCACCCCTCCACTTT. Translation gives CASSSDWNSYNSPLHF.

Within the sample, this clone is medium-sized. This sequence joins TRBV3-1 (or the pseudogene TRBV3-2) and TRBJ1-2; 9 positions agree with TRBD1. The trim removed 2 bases at V and 0 bases at J, leaving 19 bases unmatched. CDR1 is LGHDT, CDR2 YNNKEL, per germline (reference sequence). The CDR3 totals 21 residues. The CDR3 sequence: CASSQRGTGWPTLQSNYGYTF. CDR3 bases: TGTGCCAGCAGCCAAAGGGGGACAGGGTGGCCCACTCTCCAGTCTAACTATGGCTACACCTTC.

This chain joins TRBV11-2 and TRBJ2-6, with TRBD2 as a possible D gene (6 bases). Germline values: CDR1 SGHAT, CDR2 FQNNGV. The CDR3 contains 15 residues. V was shortened by 4 bases and J by 3 bases, with 10 bases between the two germline ends. The CDR3 loop is CASSWGGLGANVLTF. The CDR3 coding sequence is TGTGCCAGCAGCTGGGGAGGACTTGGGGCCAACGTCCTGACTTTC.

CDR3 protein: CASSINNSGNTIYF. CDR3 nucleotides: TGTGCCAGTAGTATTAACAACTCTGGAAACACCATATATTTT. V usage is TRBV19 and J usage is TRBJ1-3; D gene uncertain. V was pared by 3 bases and J by 0 bases, with 6 bases between. This CDR3 contains 14 residues. Per the germline V gene, CDR1 is LNHDA and CDR2 is SQIVND (reference sequence).

The chain is built from TRBV30 and TRBJ1-1; D ambiguous. The germline CDR1 and CDR2 sequences are GTSNPN and SVGIG (reference sequence). The length of the CDR3 is 13 residues. CDR3 nucleotide sequence: TGTGCACTGAGAGTCCCCATGAACACTGAAGCTTTCTTT. It yields the protein CALRVPMNTEAFF.

The V and J genes are TRBV28 and TRBJ2-2; tentative D call: TRBD2 (5 bases). The CDR3 length is 16 residues. Trimming shortened V by 6 bases and J by 0 bases, and 14 bases separated the two germline ends. Germline CDR1 MDHEN, CDR2 SYDVKM. The CDR3, as DNA: TGTGCCAGCAGCCCCGCGGGCGCCGCGAACACCGGGGAGCTGTTTTTT. Translated, it gives CASSPAGAANTGELFF.

The chain couples TRBV19 to TRBJ2-2; D unclear. Germline values: CDR1 LNHDA, CDR2 SQIVND (reference sequence). The CDR3 contains 15 residues. Trimming left V 6 bases short and J 1 base short, with 12 bases between. The CDR3 is CASRGLIGNTGELFF. The CDR3 DNA follows: TGTGCCAGTAGAGGCCTTATCGGGAACACCGGGGAGCTGTTTTTT.

The chain combines TRBV13 with TRBJ2-5; D assignment may be TRBD1 or TRBD2 (6 bases each). The CDR3 is 13 amino acids. V lost 5 bases to trimming and J lost 8 bases, with 15 bases between them. CDR1 and CDR2 (germline): PRHDT, FYEKMQ (reference sequence). CDR3 DNA: TGTGCCAGCAGCGCTCGGGGGCATGGAACCCAGTACTTC. Its translation: CASSARGHGTQYF.

The chain is built from TRBV27 and TRBJ1-2, with a tentative D call TRBD1 (5 bases). CDR1 and CDR2 from the germline V gene are MNHEY and SMNVEV (reference sequence). Trimming took 3 bases from V and 7 from J, leaving 15 bases between them. CDR3 length equals 14 residues. Here the CDR3 reads CASSFFPGGSGYTF. CDR3 nucleotides: TGTGCCAGCAGTTTTTTCCCGGGGGGGTCTGGCTACACCTTC.

Comment on this clone: One end of the junction fails to match germline, which may point to a read error. The chain recombines TRBV5-1 with TRBJ2-7, with a weak D call TRBD1 (5 bases). Germline V gene sequence: CDR1 SGHRS, CDR2 YFSETQ. CDR3 length: 12 amino acids. The CDR3 coding sequence is TGCTCCAGCAAAGAAACAGGCTACGAGCAGTACTTC. Protein: CSSKETGYEQYF.

The chain couples TRBV7-9 to TRBJ2-1; D remains ambiguous. Looked up from germline, CDR1 is SEHNR and CDR2 is FQNEAQ (reference sequence). The CDR3 covers 15 residues. V was shortened by 1 base and J by 6 bases, with 13 bases between the two germline ends. The CDR3 coding sequence is TGTGCCAGCAGCTTAGACGAAAGCGCCGGCAATGAGCAGTTCTTC. Translated, it gives CASSLDESAGNEQFF.

The rearrangement joins TRBV10-3 to TRBJ2-7, with TRBD1 identical over 7 bases. The V segment lost 3 bases and the J segment 0 bases; nucleotides outside the gene matches: 5. The CDR3 runs to 15 residues. Germline V CDR1 and CDR2: ENHRY, SYGVKD. CDR3 residues: CAISDSRDSSYEQYF. The CDR3 nucleotides read TGTGCCATCAGTGATTCACGGGACAGCTCCTACGAGCAGTACTTC.

This clone was recorded once. This chain's CDR3 is CASSTHKGTYGYTF. CDR3 DNA sequence: TGTGCCAGCAGTACCCACAAGGGGACCTATGGCTACACCTTC. The chain uses TRBV28 and TRBJ1-2; a weak D match, TRBD1 (5 bases). The CDR3 covers 14 residues. V gave up 5 bases and J gave up 4 bases, with 14 bases separating them. Per germline, CDR1 MDHEN and CDR2 SYDVKM.

In DNA form, the CDR3 reads TGTGCCAGCAGCCCCAGGTCTAGCACAGATACGCAGTATTTT. Encoded protein: CASSPRSSTDTQYF. J is TRBJ2-3 and V is TRBV7-2, with D uncertain. Germline V gene sequence: CDR1 SGHTA, CDR2 FQGNSA. This CDR3 is 14 amino acids long. Trimming shortened V by 5 bases and J by 0 bases, and 9 bases separated the two germline ends.